This TCR beta chain is drawn from a study of Ad26.COV2.S vaccination and SARS-CoV-2 variants. Treatment defined: around 19 received Ad26.COV2.S at low or high dose, single or two shots; a few received placebo; per-sample allocation not given. Sampling was performed 63 days after the first vaccine or placebo injection. Sequencing was performed with immunoSEQ multiplex PCR; in TCRdb, only in-frame clones are kept and a portion is missing. The sample has around 340,000 clones, 86% seen once. CDR3 length: 11 amino acids. Sequencing used peripheral blood, obtained in a trial of Ad26.COV2.S vaccine versus placebo. This chain joins TRBV21-1 and TRBJ2-7. TRBV21-1 is flagged as a pseudogene. The receptor comes from a person between 18 and 65 years old who received the Ad26.COV2.S COVID-19 vaccine or a placebo. Here the CDR3 DNA reads TGTGCCAGCAGCAAAGGGAACGAGCAGTACTTC. This translates into CASSKGNEQYF.